This T cell receptor (beta chain) emerged from a study of long-term antiretroviral therapy in people with HIV. Notes on the study in general: Although diversity increased after ART, it remained lower than in transplant donor controls. Records did not include ART adherence, viral resistance or therapy changes.

Treatment for all HIV-infected participants took place in the United States. Amounts of roughly 0.95-11 million cryopreserved PBMC were held in the samples before DNA extraction. The CDR3 loop spans 17 amino acids. CDR1 and CDR2 from the germline V gene are WSHSY and SAAADI. The V segment lost 8 bases and the J segment 5 bases; nucleotides outside the gene matches: 13. To note about this clone: Its target is not known.

Survey-level immunoSEQ v3.0 assays were run. The method was immunoSEQ multiplex PCR; TCRdb's version includes in-frame clones alone and lacks a portion of them. The table has around 15,000 clones, around 80% seen once. The sample consisted of unsorted PBMCs, taken 0.1 years after starting antiretroviral therapy. The chain carries TRBV10-2 and TRBJ2-5, with 14 bases aligning to TRBD2. The sequence was collected from a man between 18 and 35 years old with HIV. In DNA form, the CDR3 reads TGCGCCAGCCGCCCCCGGACTAGCGGGGGGCGTAGGGAGACCCAGTACTTC. Residues: CASRPRTSGGRRETQYF.